Only a few counts were recorded for the clone carrying this T cell receptor (beta chain). Its specificity is not known. This record belongs to a study of post-analysis software for immune sequencing data. Trimming took 3 bases from V and 0 from J, leaving 9 bases between them. This CDR3 comprises 15 residues. Germline V gene lookup returns CDR1 PRHDT and CDR2 FYEKMQ (reference sequence). Study-wide results and limits: Patients had higher frequencies than controls of about five TRBV segments, including TRBV5-6, TRBV5-1 and TRBV20-1. Strong co-clustering by F measure linked samples that shared a preparation batch.

Presence of unique molecular identifiers characterized the TCR beta cDNA libraries. TCRdb reprocessed the PCR reads via MiXCR and lists one record per CDR3 protein. The sample shows roughly 430,000 distinct CDR3 sequences, approximately 38% of them seen only once. The source of this sequence is a girl aged 2 to 10 with multiple sclerosis. V is TRBV13 and J is TRBJ2-1, with D perhaps TRBD2 (6 bases). Sequences were obtained from blood. CDR3 coding DNA: TGTGCCAGCAGCTTGACTAGGAGCTCCTACAATGAGCAGTTCTTC. Residues: CASSLTRSSYNEQFF.